This TCR beta chain comes out of a study of cytomegalovirus exposure and HLA in healthy donors. The CDR3 length is 13 residues. Germline V gene data show CDR1 as ENHRY and CDR2 as SYGVKD. Unmatched junction bases numbered 1, after V lost 6 bases and J lost 2 bases. PCR primers comprised 60 Vbeta and 13 Jbeta primers. The authors' processing: Roughly 76 million unique TCR beta chains, roughly 11 million of them shared, were counted by a later analysis. Method: immunoSEQ multiplex PCR; TCRdb's copy keeps in-frame clones and lacks some. The V and J calls and clone size are taken from that table; D and trimming were inferred from the DNA. The table lists roughly 120,000 clones, roughly 77% of them singletons.

This TCR was recovered from a man over 45 in good health and CMV-seropositive. The rearrangement joins TRBV10-3 to TRBJ1-1; 9 nucleotides match TRBD1. The specimen sequenced was PBMCs. CDR3 amino acids: CAIRTGGNTEAFF. The CDR3 DNA is TGTGCCATCAGAACAGGGGGCAACACTGAAGCTTTCTTT.